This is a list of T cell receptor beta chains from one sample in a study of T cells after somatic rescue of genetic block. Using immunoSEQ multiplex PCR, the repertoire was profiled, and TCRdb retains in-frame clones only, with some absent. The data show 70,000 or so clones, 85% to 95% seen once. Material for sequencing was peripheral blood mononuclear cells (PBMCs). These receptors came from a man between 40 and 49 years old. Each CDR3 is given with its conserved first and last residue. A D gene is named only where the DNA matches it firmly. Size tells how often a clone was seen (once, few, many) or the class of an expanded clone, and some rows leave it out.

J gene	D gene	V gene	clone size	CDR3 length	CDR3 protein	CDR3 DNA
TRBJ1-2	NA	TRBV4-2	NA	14	CASSQVSGDWGYTF	TGTGCCAGCAGCCAAGTATCGGGGGATTGGGGCTACACCTTC
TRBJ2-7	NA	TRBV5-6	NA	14	CASSLEVGTYEQYF	TGTGCCAGCAGCTTAGAGGTGGGAACCTACGAGCAGTACTTC
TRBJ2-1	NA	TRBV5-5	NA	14	CASSPVDFHNEQFF	TGTGCCAGCAGCCCGGTGGACTTCCACAATGAGCAGTTCTTC
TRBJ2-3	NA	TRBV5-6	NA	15	CASSAPGRSTDTQYF	TGTGCCAGCAGCGCTCCGGGACGGAGCACAGATACGCAGTATTTT
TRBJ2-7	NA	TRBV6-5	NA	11	CASMRGYEQYF	TGTGCCAGCATGAGGGGCTACGAGCAGTACTTC
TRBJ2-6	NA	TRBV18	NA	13	CASSPLGANVLTF	TGTGCCAGCTCACCGCTTGGGGCCAACGTCCTGACTTTC
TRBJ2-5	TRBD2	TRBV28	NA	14	CASTTHGTKETQYF	TGTGCCAGCACCACTCACGGGACTAAAGAGACCCAGTACTTC
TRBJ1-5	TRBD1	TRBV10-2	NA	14	CASRPTGGGQPQHF	TGCGCCAGCAGGCCTACAGGGGGTGGTCAGCCCCAGCATTTT
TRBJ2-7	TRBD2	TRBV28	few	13	CASSGLAGDEQYF	TGTGCCAGCAGTGGGCTAGCGGGAGACGAGCAGTACTTC
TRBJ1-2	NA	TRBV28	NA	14	CASTSQGGPYGYTF	TGTGCCAGCACCTCCCAAGGGGGTCCCTATGGCTACACCTTC
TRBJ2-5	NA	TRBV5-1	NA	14	CASSRGQRVETQYF	TGCGCCAGCAGCCGGGGACAGCGGGTAGAGACCCAGTACTTC
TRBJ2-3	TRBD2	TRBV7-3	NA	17	CASSLIGSGGFTDTQYF	TGTGCCAGCAGCTTAATAGGCAGCGGGGGCTTCACAGATACGCAGTATTTT
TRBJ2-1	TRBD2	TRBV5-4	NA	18	CASSLASGGASSYNEQFF	TGTGCCAGCAGCTTGGCTAGCGGGGGGGCGAGCTCCTACAATGAGCAGTTCTTC
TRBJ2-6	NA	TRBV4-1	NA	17	CASSQGTAISGANVLTF	TGCGCCAGCAGCCAAGGGACAGCGATCTCTGGGGCCAACGTCCTGACTTTC
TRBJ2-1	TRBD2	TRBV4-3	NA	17	CASSQGAGTSGLGEQFF	TGCGCCAGCAGCCAAGGCGCCGGGACTAGCGGCTTGGGAGAGCAGTTCTTC
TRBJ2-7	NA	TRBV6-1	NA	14	CASSGRGASYEQYF	TGTGCCAGCAGTGGAAGGGGGGCCTCCTACGAGCAGTACTTC
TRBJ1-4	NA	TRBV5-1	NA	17	CASSLEPQGQVNEKLFF	TGCGCCAGCAGCCTCGAGCCGCAGGGGCAGGTTAATGAAAAACTGTTTTTT
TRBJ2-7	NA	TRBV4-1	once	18	CASSQQMSDGGLSYEQYF	TGCGCCAGCAGCCAACAAATGTCGGACGGGGGACTTTCCTACGAGCAGTACTTC
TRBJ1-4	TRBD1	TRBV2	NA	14	CASRETGLDEKLFF	TGTGCCAGCAGGGAGACAGGGTTGGATGAAAAACTGTTTTTT
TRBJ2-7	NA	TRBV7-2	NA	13	CASSPHSAYEQYF	TGTGCCAGCAGCCCACACAGTGCCTACGAGCAGTACTTC
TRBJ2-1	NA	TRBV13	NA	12	CASSLGANEQFF	TGTGCCAGCAGCTTAGGGGCGAATGAGCAGTTCTTC
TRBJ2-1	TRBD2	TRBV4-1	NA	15	CASSRGLAGYNEQFF	TGCGCCAGCAGCCGAGGACTAGCGGGGTACAATGAGCAGTTCTTC
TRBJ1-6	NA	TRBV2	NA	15	CASSDAPGYNSPLHF	TGTGCCAGCAGTGATGCCCCAGGCTATAATTCACCCCTCCACTTT
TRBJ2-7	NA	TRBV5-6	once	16	CASSSRPQATSYEQYF	TGTGCCAGCAGCTCGCGACCACAGGCTACCTCCTACGAGCAGTACTTC
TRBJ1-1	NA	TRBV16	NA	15	CASSPNDRGNTEAFF	TGTGCCAGCAGCCCCAACGACAGAGGGAACACTGAAGCTTTCTTT
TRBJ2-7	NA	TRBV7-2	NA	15	CASSLGGAVTYEQYF	TGTGCCAGCAGCTTAGGGGGGGCCGTGACCTACGAGCAGTACTTC
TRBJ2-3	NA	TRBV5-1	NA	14	CASSLAQGTDTQYF	TGCGCCAGCAGCTTGGCCCAGGGTACAGATACGCAGTATTTT
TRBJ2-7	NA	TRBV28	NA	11	CASSTHYEQYF	TGTGCCAGCAGTACCCACTACGAGCAGTACTTC
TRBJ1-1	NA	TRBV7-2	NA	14	CASSFRQRNTEAFF	TGTGCCAGCAGCTTCCGACAGCGGAACACTGAAGCTTTCTTT
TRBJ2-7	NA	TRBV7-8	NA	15	CASSPHRVPINEQYF	TGTGCCAGCAGCCCTCACAGGGTCCCAATTAACGAGCAGTACTTC
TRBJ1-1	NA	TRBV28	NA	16	CASSSPVEGGYTEAFF	TGTGCCAGCAGTTCTCCAGTAGAAGGGGGATACACTGAAGCTTTCTTT
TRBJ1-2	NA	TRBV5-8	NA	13	CASSLAVATGYTF	TGTGCCAGCAGCTTGGCCGTGGCAACCGGCTACACCTTC
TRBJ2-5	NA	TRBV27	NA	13	CASSLLRGETQYF	TGTGCCAGCAGTTTATTAAGGGGAGAGACCCAGTACTTC
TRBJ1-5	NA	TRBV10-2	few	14	CASSRTAPNQPQHF	TGCGCCAGCAGTAGAACAGCTCCCAATCAGCCCCAGCATTTT
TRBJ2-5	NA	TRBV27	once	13	CASSRALKETQYF	TGTGCCAGCAGTAGGGCCTTGAAAGAGACCCAGTACTTC
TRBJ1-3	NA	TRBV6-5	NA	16	CASSYSLTVPGNTIYF	TGTGCCAGCAGTTACTCCTTAACAGTACCGGGAAACACCATATATTTT
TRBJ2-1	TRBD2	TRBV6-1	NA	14	CASSTGGGHNEQFF	TGTGCCAGCAGTACCGGCGGGGGACACAATGAGCAGTTCTTC
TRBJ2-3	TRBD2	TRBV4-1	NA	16	CASSGRDYKSTDTQYF	TGCGCCAGCAGCGGCCGGGACTACAAAAGCACAGATACGCAGTATTTT
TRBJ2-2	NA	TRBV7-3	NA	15	CASSLTPGQAGELFF	TGTGCCAGCAGCTTAACTCCGGGACAAGCCGGGGAGCTGTTTTTT
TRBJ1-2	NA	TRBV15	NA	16	CATSRALVSEEYGYTF	TGTGCCACCAGCAGAGCGTTGGTCAGTGAAGAGTATGGCTACACCTTC
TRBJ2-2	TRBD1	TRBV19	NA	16	CASSRATGVPTRELFF	TGTGCCAGTAGTAGAGCTACAGGGGTACCCACCAGGGAGCTGTTTTTT
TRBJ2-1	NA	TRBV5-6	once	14	CASSLLQVPHEQFF	TGTGCCAGCAGCTTGCTGCAGGTCCCCCATGAGCAGTTCTTC
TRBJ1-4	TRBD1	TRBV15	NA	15	CATSIDRATNEKLFF	TGTGCCACCAGCATAGACAGGGCAACTAATGAAAAACTGTTTTTT
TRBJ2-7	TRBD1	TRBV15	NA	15	CATSSRQGKSYEQYF	TGTGCCACCAGCAGCAGACAGGGCAAATCCTACGAGCAGTACTTC
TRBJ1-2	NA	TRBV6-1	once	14	CASSEWGINYGYTF	TGTGCCAGCAGTGAATGGGGCATAAACTATGGCTACACCTTC
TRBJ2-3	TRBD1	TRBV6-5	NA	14	CASRPDRGPFKQYF	TGTGCCAGCAGACCCGACAGGGGACCCTTTAAGCAGTATTTT
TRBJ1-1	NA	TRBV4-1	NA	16	CASSPHLQGRNTEAFF	TGCGCCAGCAGCCCCCACCTACAGGGTAGGAACACTGAAGCTTTCTTT